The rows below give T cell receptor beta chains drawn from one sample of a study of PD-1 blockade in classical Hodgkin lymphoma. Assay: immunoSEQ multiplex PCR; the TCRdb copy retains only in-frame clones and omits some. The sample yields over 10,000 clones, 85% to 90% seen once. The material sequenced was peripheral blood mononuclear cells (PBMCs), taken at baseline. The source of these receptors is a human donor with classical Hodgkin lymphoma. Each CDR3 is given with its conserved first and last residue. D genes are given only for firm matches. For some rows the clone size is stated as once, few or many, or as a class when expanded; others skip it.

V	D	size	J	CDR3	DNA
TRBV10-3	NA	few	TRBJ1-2	CAIRDNYGYTF	TGTGCCATCAGGGACAACTATGGCTACACCTTC
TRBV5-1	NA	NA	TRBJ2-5	CASSLDLASETQYF	TGCGCCAGCAGCTTGGATCTAGCGTCGGAGACCCAGTACTTC
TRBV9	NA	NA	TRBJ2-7	CASSVAGLAEQYF	TGTGCCAGCAGCGTAGCGGGTTTGGCCGAGCAGTACTTC
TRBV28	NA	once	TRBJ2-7	CASSLGYEQYF	TGTGCCAGCAGTTTAGGCTACGAGCAGTACTTC
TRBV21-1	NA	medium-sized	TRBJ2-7	CASLEGQYEQYF	TGTGCCAGCCTAGAGGGACAGTACGAGCAGTACTTC
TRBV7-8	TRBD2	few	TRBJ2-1	CASSLGRLAGEQFF	TGTGCCAGCAGCTTAGGCCGACTAGCTGGTGAGCAGTTCTTC
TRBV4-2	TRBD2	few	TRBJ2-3	CASSQGLAGGLFVGTDTQYF	TGTGCCAGCAGCCAAGGACTAGCGGGAGGGCTATTTGTTGGGACAGATACGCAGTATTTT
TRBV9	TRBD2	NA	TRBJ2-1	CASSVGDGTSGIGQFF	TGTGCCAGCAGCGTAGGAGACGGGACTAGCGGGATAGGGCAGTTCTTC
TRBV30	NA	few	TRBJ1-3	CAWSVGRTFTGNTIYF	TGTGCCTGGAGTGTGGGTCGGACTTTCACGGGAAACACCATATATTTT
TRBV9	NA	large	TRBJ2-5	CASSERRGGPLQETQYF	TGTGCCAGCAGCGAACGTAGAGGGGGACCGCTCCAAGAGACCCAGTACTTC
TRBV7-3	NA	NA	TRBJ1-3	CASSPGQIGNTIYF	TGTGCCAGCAGCCCCGGACAGATTGGAAACACCATATATTTT
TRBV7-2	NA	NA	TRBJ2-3	CASSPVGVGRGDTQYF	TGTGCCAGCAGCCCCGTTGGGGTGGGGCGAGGGGATACGCAGTATTTT
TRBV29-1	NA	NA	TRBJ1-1	CSVGWGNEAFF	TGCAGCGTTGGGTGGGGGAACGAAGCTTTCTTT
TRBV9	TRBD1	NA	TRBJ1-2	CASSESTGPNYGYTF	TGTGCCAGCAGCGAGTCGACAGGGCCCAACTATGGCTACACCTTC
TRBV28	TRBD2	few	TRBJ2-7	CASSLLTSGGYEQYF	TGTGCCAGCAGTTTATTGACTAGCGGGGGCTACGAGCAGTACTTC
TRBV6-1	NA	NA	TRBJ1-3	CASAQDGNTIYF	TGTGCCAGCGCCCAGGATGGAAACACCATATATTTT
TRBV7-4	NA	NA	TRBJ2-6	CASSPSSQSRANVLTF	TGTGCCAGCAGCCCTAGCTCACAAAGTCGGGCCAACGTCCTGACTTTC
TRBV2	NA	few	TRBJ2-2	CASSEPLLTGELFF	TGTGCCAGCAGTGAACCTCTCCTCACCGGGGAGCTGTTTTTT
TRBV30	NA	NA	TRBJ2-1	CAWRGHTLTNEQFF	TGTGCCTGGAGGGGCCATACCCTCACTAATGAGCAGTTCTTC
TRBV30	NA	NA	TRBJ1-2	CAWSWENAYYGYTF	TGTGCCTGGAGCTGGGAAAATGCCTACTATGGCTACACCTTC
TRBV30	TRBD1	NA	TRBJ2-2	CAWRRPGQGPGELFF	TGTGCCTGGAGGAGACCGGGACAGGGGCCCGGGGAGCTGTTTTTT
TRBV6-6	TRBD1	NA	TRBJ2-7	CASSPGQGIVYEQYF	TGTGCCAGCAGCCCGGGACAGGGCATCGTCTACGAGCAGTACTTC
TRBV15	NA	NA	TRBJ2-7	CATSSTGTVYEQYF	TGTGCCACCAGCAGTACCGGAACAGTTTACGAGCAGTACTTC